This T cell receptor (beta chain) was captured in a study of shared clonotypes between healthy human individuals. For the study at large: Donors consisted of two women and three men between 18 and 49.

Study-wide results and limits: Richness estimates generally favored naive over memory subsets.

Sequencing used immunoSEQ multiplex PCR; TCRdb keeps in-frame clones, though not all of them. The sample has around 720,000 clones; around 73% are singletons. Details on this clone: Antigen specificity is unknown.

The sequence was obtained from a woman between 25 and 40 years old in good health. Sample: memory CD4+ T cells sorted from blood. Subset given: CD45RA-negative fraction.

This CDR3 reads CASSWNQPQHF. DNA of the CDR3: TGTGCCAGCAGCTGGAATCAGCCCCAGCATTTT. This chain uses TRBV11-3 with TRBJ1-5; D remains ambiguous. Germline V gene sequence: CDR1 SGHNT, CDR2 YENEEA. Trimming left V 4 bases short and J 4 bases short, with 2 bases between. CDR3 length equals 11 residues.